The present entry profiles one T cell receptor beta chain with its context. The sample originates from a study of technical replicates of blood from several donors. The method was immunoSEQ multiplex PCR; TCRdb's version includes in-frame clones alone and lacks a portion of them. The sample comprises around 100,000 clones, around 96% of which are singletons, and over 0.2% rests with the top ten. There are 13 residues in the CDR3. CDR1 and CDR2 (germline): SGHDT, YYEEEE. V was trimmed by 5 bases and J by 10 bases, leaving 16 bases between them. The V and J genes are TRBV5-6 and TRBJ1-5; no clear D. The sample was T cells isolated from PBMCs. This receptor was taken from a human donor in good health. The CDR3: CASSFSEESPQHF. DNA for the CDR3: TGTGCCAGCAGTTTCTCGGAGGAGAGCCCCCAGCATTTT.